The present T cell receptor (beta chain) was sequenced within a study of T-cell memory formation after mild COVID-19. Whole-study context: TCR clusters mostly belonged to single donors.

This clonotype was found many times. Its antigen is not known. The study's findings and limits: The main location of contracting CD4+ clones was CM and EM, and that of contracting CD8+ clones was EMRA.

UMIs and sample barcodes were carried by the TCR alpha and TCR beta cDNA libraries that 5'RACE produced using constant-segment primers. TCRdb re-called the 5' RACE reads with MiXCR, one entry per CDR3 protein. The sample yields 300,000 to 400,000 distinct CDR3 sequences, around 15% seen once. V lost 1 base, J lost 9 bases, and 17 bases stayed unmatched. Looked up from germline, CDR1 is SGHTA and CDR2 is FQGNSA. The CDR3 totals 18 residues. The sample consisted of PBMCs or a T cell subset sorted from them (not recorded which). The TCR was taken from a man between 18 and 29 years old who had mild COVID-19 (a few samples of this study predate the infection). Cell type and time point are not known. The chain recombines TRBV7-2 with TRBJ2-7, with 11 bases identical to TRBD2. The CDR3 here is CASSLVLGIGSGGAAQYF. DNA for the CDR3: TGTGCCAGCAGCTTAGTTCTCGGGATTGGTAGCGGGGGGGCCGCGCAGTACTTC.